This passage covers 5 T cell receptor beta chains from one sample sequenced in a study of T cells after yellow fever vaccination. TCRdb itself ran the 5' RACE reads through MiXCR, one entry per CDR3 protein. The table records roughly 310,000 distinct CDR3 sequences, approximately 9% of them present only once. The sample here was PBMCs, taken on the day of the first yellow fever vaccination. The receptors originated from a man aged 18 to 30 who received the YFV17D yellow fever vaccine.

CDR3: CASKEVQGFTEAFF. CDR3 coding DNA: TGCGCCAGCAAAGAAGTTCAGGGGTTCACTGAAGCTTTCTTT. The chain joins TRBV5-1 to TRBJ1-1; weak D call: TRBD1 (6 bases). Germline-derived CDR1 and CDR2 are SGHRS and YFSETQ. The CDR3 extends over 14 amino acids. V was trimmed by 6 bases and J by 4 bases, leaving 16 bases between them.

This sequence joins TRBV3-1 and TRBJ2-7; 8 bases are a match to TRBD1. CDR3 size: 15 residues. V dropped 1 base and J dropped 2; count of bases not matched to a gene: 4. Germline V gene lookup returns CDR1 LGHDT and CDR2 YNNKEL (reference sequence). This CDR3 reads CASSQVSGGPYEQYF. Here the CDR3 DNA reads TGTGCCAGCAGCCAAGTGTCAGGGGGCCCCTACGAGCAGTACTTC.

The gene calls are TRBV6-6 and TRBJ1-5, with no clear D. Germline CDR1 MNHNY, CDR2 SVGAGI (reference sequence). The CDR3 loop spans 12 amino acids. Trimming shortened V by 2 bases and J by 4 bases, and 3 bases separated the two germline ends. The CDR3 reads CASSYVNQPQHF. The CDR3 bases are TGTGCCAGCAGTTACGTAAATCAGCCCCAGCATTTT.

In its sample, this clonotype was seen many times. The V gene is TRBV9, the J gene TRBJ2-7; D is ambiguous. Germline values: CDR1 SGDLS, CDR2 YYNGEE. Trimming left V 3 bases short and J 7 bases short, with 5 bases between. The CDR3 runs to 10 residues. CDR3 in amino acids: CASSDSEQYV. The CDR3 coding sequence is TGTGCCAGCAGCGATTCTGAGCAGTACGTC.

The rearrangement uses TRBV20-1 and TRBJ2-2; 13 bases are a match to TRBD2. V dropped 0 bases and J dropped 7; count of bases not matched to a gene: 8. Germline V lookup: CDR1 DFQATT, CDR2 SNEGSKA (reference sequence). The CDR3 is 17 amino acids. The CDR3 here is CSARDLLAGGPGGELFF. CDR3 nucleotides: TGCAGTGCTAGAGACCTACTAGCGGGGGGGCCTGGCGGGGAGCTGTTTTTT.